Shown below are 10 T cell receptor beta chains from a single sample sequenced in a study of blood T cells in healthy people across ages. Primed by a sample-barcoded 5' primer and a J-beta primer mix, a second PCR proceeded for roughly 7 to 12 cycles. TCRdb re-called the 5' RACE reads with MiXCR, one entry per CDR3 protein. The table includes roughly 1.6 million distinct CDR3 sequences, 30% to 35% detected once. Source material: blood. These TCRs come from a woman aged 30 to 39 in good health.

This chain uses TRBV20-1 with TRBJ1-1, with a possible D match to TRBD1 (5 bases). V was shortened by 0 bases and J by 1 base, with 15 bases between the two germline ends. This CDR3 spans 16 amino acids. Germline values: CDR1 DFQATT, CDR2 SNEGSKA (reference sequence). CDR3 amino acids: CSARDPRGSGNTEAFF. CDR3 coding DNA: TGCAGTGCTAGAGATCCCCGGGGGAGCGGGAACACTGAAGCTTTCTTT.

This chain joins TRBV29-1 and TRBJ2-5; D ambiguous. The CDR3 extends over 12 amino acids. Germline V gene data show CDR1 as SQVTM and CDR2 as ANQGSEA. CDR3 residues: CNAEAVAETQYF. CDR3 DNA: TGCAACGCTGAAGCAGTCGCGGAGACCCAGTACTTC.

The CDR3 protein is CASSSPWDRAYEQYF. The CDR3 region has the DNA TGTGCCAGCAGCTCTCCTTGGGACAGGGCCTACGAGCAGTACTTC. The chain is built from TRBV7-9 and TRBJ2-7; the match to TRBD1 covers 9 bases. The CDR3 consists of 15 residues. V was clipped by 4 bases and J by 2 bases; unmatched bases: 6. Germline V gives CDR1 SEHNR, CDR2 FQNEAQ (reference sequence).

This clonotype was counted between two and nine times. The rearrangement joins TRBV30 to TRBJ1-4, with TRBD1 matching over 9 bases. The V segment lost 1 base and the J segment 8 bases; nucleotides outside the gene matches: 5. Looked up from germline, CDR1 is GTSNPN and CDR2 is SVGIG (reference sequence). This CDR3 region has 14 residues. CDR3 sequence: CAWSEGQGPEKLFF. The CDR3 nucleotides are TGTGCCTGGAGTGAGGGACAGGGCCCGGAAAAACTGTTTTTT.

Notes on this clonotype: A junction boundary mismatches the germline segment, possibly from a read error. The J gene is TRBJ2-7, the V gene TRBV20-1, with D perhaps being TRBD1 or TRBD2 (6 bases each). Germline V lookup: CDR1 DFQATT, CDR2 SNEGSKA (reference sequence). The CDR3 is made up of 13 amino acids. CDR3 nucleotide sequence: TGCAGTGCCCCAAGGGGGGACTCCTACGAGCTGTACTTC. Translating it yields CSAPRGDSYELYF.

The chain carries TRBV20-1 and TRBJ2-3; D may match TRBD1 or TRBD2 (5 bases each). The germline V gene encodes CDR1 DFQATT and CDR2 SNEGSKA (reference sequence). The CDR3 loop spans 16 amino acids. The ends were cut back, 3 bases at V and 4 bases at J, with 20 bases in the middle. CDR3 DNA sequence: TGCAGTGCTAGCGCCGAGGGGCGGGCTAACGCAGATACGCAGTATTTT. This gives the protein CSASAEGRANADTQYF.

This clonotype was found a few times. The chain employs TRBV5-5 and TRBJ2-7; a possible D gene is TRBD2 (6 bases). V was trimmed by 1 base and J by 4 bases, leaving 12 bases between them. The CDR3 has 14 residues. The germline CDR1 and CDR2 sequences are SGHKS and YYEKEE (reference sequence). The CDR3 DNA follows: TGTGCCAGCAGCTTGTCGGGGGAGAGATACGAGCAGTACTTC. This gives the protein CASSLSGERYEQYF.

The gene calls are TRBV3-1 and TRBJ2-5; 14 bases line up with TRBD2. This CDR3 spans 17 amino acids. Germline values: CDR1 LGHDT, CDR2 YNNKEL (reference sequence). J lost 2 bases, V lost 1 base, and 3 bases had no gene match. The DNA of the CDR3 is TGTGCCAGCAGCCAAGGATGGACTAGCGGGGGGCAAGAGACCCAGTACTTC. Protein: CASSQGWTSGGQETQYF.

The DNA for the CDR3 is TGTGCCTGGAGCCCCATCACTAGGGTAGAGACCCAGTACTTC. Protein product: CAWSPITRVETQYF. The chain carries TRBV30 and TRBJ2-5, with D possibly being TRBD2 (5 bases). Germline V CDR1 and CDR2: GTSNPN, SVGIG (reference sequence). Between the trimmed V and J ends, which lost 3 bases and 4 bases, there was a span of 15 bases. The CDR3 runs 14 residues. The full variable domain, in which reference TRBV30 and TRBJ2-5 provide the parts outside the CDR3, is SQTIHQWPATLVQPVGSPLSLECTVEGTSNPNLYWYRQAAGRGLQLLFYSVGIGQISSEVPQNLSASRPQDRQFILSSKKLLLSDSGFYLCAWSPITRVETQYFGPGTRLLVL.

This chain links TRBV19 with TRBJ2-5; 7 nucleotides agree with TRBD1. Trimming at V came to 9 bases and at J to 5 bases, leaving 12 bases not matched to a gene. The germline gives CDR1 LNHDA, CDR2 SQIVND (reference sequence). This CDR3 contains 14 residues. The CDR3 sequence: CASSGTAAGETQYF. CDR3 nucleotide sequence: TGTGCCAGCTCCGGGACAGCGGCCGGGGAGACCCAGTACTTC.